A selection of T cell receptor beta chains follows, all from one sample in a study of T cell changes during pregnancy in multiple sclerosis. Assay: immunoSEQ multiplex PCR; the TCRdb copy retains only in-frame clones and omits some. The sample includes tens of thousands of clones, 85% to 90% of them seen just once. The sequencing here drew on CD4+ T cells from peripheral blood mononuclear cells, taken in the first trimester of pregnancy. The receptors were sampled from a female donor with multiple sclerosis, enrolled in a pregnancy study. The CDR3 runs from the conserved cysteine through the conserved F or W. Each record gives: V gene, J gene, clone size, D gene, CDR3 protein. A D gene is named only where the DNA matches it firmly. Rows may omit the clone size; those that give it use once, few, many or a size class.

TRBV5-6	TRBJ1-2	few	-	CASSLEQYYGYTF
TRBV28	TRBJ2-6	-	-	CASSTGYGANVLTF
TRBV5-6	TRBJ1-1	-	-	CASSLRGDGNTEAFF
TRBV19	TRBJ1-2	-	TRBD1	CASSISDRGQVGYTF
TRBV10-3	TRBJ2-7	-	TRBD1	CAISEARDRPQYF
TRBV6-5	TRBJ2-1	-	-	CASSPPGLASAEQFF
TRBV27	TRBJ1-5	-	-	CASRKTGSGQPQHF
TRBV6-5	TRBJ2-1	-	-	CASSPTMSGNNEQFF
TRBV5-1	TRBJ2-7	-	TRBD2	CASSELADEAYEQYF
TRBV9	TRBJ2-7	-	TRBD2	CASSPGLAGEFYEQYF
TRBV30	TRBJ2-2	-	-	CAWATSRGFGDSGELFF
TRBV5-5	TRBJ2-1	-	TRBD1	CASSLDRGQYNEQFF
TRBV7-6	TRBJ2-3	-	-	CASRDYGLRADTQYF
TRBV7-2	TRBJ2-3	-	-	CASKGYGGDTQYF
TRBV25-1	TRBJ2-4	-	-	CASSEYQGLGNIQYF
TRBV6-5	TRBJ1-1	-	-	CASSYSEVGGFKAFF
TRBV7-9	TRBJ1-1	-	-	CASSLLGGDEAFF
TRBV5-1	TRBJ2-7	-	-	CASSLAGEGEQYF
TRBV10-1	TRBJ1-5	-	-	CASSSDIHQPQHF
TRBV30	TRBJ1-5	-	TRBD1	CAWSVGQGSQPQHF
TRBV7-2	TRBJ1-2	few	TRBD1	CASSLTFTGTGTQGYTF
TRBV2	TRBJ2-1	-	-	CASSEATWLARVDEQFF
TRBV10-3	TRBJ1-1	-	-	CAIRNTGLGTEAFF
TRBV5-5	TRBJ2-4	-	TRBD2	CASSVSLAGGPQNIQYF